The clone carrying this TCR delta chain is classed as large. Its specificity is not known. This entry is derived from a study of gammadelta T cells in human blood. Broader study findings: Polyclonal expansion of innate γδ T cells after birth appeared microbially driven.

Germline V gene sequence: CDR1 GEAIGNYY, CDR2 EKD. This CDR3 has 17 residues. V gave up 9 bases and J gave up 0 bases; unmatched junction bases: 17. TCRdb re-called clones from the RT-PCR reads using CATT. The sample has around 410 delta-chain clones; roughly 30% are singletons. The V and J genes are TRDV2 and TRDJ1, with TRDD3 matching over 8 bases. Sequencing was performed on Vgamma9Vdelta2 gamma-delta T cells from cord blood. The receptor was isolated from a newborn. In DNA, the CDR3 is TGTGCCGGCCAGGAAGGAGGGATACGCCCGTACACCGATAAACTCATCTTT. Translated, it gives CAGQEGGIRPYTDKLIF.